In its sample, the clone carrying this T cell receptor (beta chain) was seen a few times. Antigen: not known. With constant-segment primers, 5'RACE yielded cDNA libraries of TCR alpha and TCR beta that carried sample barcodes and UMIs. TCRdb re-called the 5' RACE reads with MiXCR, one entry per CDR3 protein. The sample has fewer than 500,000 distinct CDR3 sequences, roughly 23% seen once. The sample originates from a study of T-cell memory formation after mild COVID-19. Study in general: TCR clusters were mostly confined to one donor each. Study observations and caveats: There was no confirmation that second-wave clones peaking on day 37 were SARS-CoV-2 specific. Some clones that responded were present in memory (sampled pre-infection), which suggests cross-reactive memory joined.

The CDR3 runs 13 residues. Germline CDR1 is SGHTA and CDR2 is FQGNSA. V was shortened by 3 bases and J by 8 bases, with 12 bases between the two germline ends. The rearrangement uses TRBV7-2 and TRBJ2-3; D unclear. The clonotype originates from an adult woman who had mild COVID-19 (a few samples of this study predate the infection). Cell type and time point are not known. The source material was PBMCs or a T cell subset sorted from them (not recorded which). The CDR3 is CASSFGEPGTQYF. CDR3 bases: TGTGCCAGCAGCTTTGGAGAGCCGGGTACGCAGTATTTT.